This passage covers 30 T cell receptor beta chains from one sample sequenced in a study of blood T cell repertoires in COVID-19. Data came from immunoSEQ multiplex PCR; TCRdb stores just in-frame clones and leaves some out. The sample records 180,000 or so clones, over 70% being singletons. The specimen was PBMCs or T cells enriched from blood (not recorded which). The source is a man between 60 and 75 years old who had been exposed to COVID-19.

The genes are TRBV2 and TRBJ1-5; D is possibly TRBD1 (6 bases). Trimming pared 3 bases from V and 6 bases from J, leaving 15 bases between. The CDR3 is 15 residues long. The germline CDR1 and CDR2 sequences are SNHLY and FYNNEI. This CDR3 is CASSDNSGGSQPQHF. The CDR3 DNA reads as TGTGCCAGCAGTGATAATAGCGGGGGCAGTCAGCCCCAGCATTTT.

The chain has TRBV7-3 and TRBJ1-1; D is possibly TRBD1 (6 bases). Germline CDR1 and CDR2: SGHTA and FQGTGA. Between the trimmed V and J ends, which lost 5 bases and 3 bases, there was a span of 13 bases. The CDR3 covers 14 residues. The CDR3, as DNA: TGTGCCAGCAGCGAAGGGGGGGTATACACTGAAGCTTTCTTT. Translated: CASSEGGVYTEAFF.

V and J are TRBV28 and TRBJ1-2, with TRBD1 matching 7 bases. V shed 5 bases and J 8 bases; nucleotides not matched to a gene: 5. The CDR3 contains 12 residues. Germline CDR1 is MDHEN and CDR2 is SYDVKM. In nucleotides, the CDR3 is TGTGCCAGCAGTACACAGGGGAAGGGCTACACCTTC. Translating gives CASSTQGKGYTF.

V is TRBV5-6 and J is TRBJ2-3; D is uncertain. Germline CDR1 SGHDT, CDR2 YYEEEE. The V end was cut by 1 base, the J end by 6 bases, with 6 bases between. The CDR3 totals 12 residues. The CDR3 region has the DNA TGTGCCAGCAGCTTGCTTGCGGATACGCAGTATTTT. It codes for CASSLLADTQYF.

This chain joins TRBV30 and TRBJ1-4; 7 bases agree with TRBD1. Germline V gene data show CDR1 as GTSNPN and CDR2 as SVGIG (reference sequence). J was trimmed by 4 bases and V by 5 bases; bases with no gene match: 4. CDR3 size: 13 residues. In DNA form, the CDR3 reads TGTGCCTGGGGAACAGGGGTTAATGAAAAACTGTTTTTT. Its protein is CAWGTGVNEKLFF.

The chain links TRBV5-1 to TRBJ2-2; D ambiguous. The germline CDR1 and CDR2 sequences are SGHRS and YFSETQ. This CDR3 is 15 amino acids long. V lost 1 base, J lost 6 bases, and 13 bases lay in between. CDR3 residues: CASSLLPETAGELFF. For the CDR3, the DNA is TGCGCCAGCAGCTTGTTGCCAGAAACCGCCGGGGAGCTGTTTTTT.

Here the CDR3 DNA reads TGTGCCAGCAGCCCGACAGCCAGCAATCAGCCCCAGCATTTT. As protein: CASSPTASNQPQHF. The rearrangement links TRBV2 to TRBJ1-5, with a possible D match to TRBD1 (5 bases). CDR1 and CDR2 from the germline V gene are SNHLY and FYNNEI. Trimming removed 6 bases from V and 1 base from J, with 10 bases in between. This CDR3 has 14 residues.

The chain is built from TRBV2 and TRBJ2-3; D not certain. V gave up 5 bases and J gave up 2 bases, with 5 bases separating them. CDR1 and CDR2 from the germline V gene are SNHLY and FYNNEI. This CDR3 comprises 12 residues. CDR3 in amino acids: CASSPSTDTQYF. The CDR3 region has the DNA TGTGCCAGCAGTCCTTCCACAGATACGCAGTATTTT.

In its sample, this clone was seen a few times. The CDR3 loop is CASSRWDRVVETQYF. The CDR3 DNA follows: TGTGCCAGCAGCCGATGGGACAGGGTAGTCGAGACCCAGTACTTC. The chain joins TRBV7-8 to TRBJ2-5, with TRBD1 matching over 9 bases. J lost 5 bases, V lost 5 bases, and 9 bases had no gene match. This CDR3 is 15 amino acids long. From germline, CDR1 is SGHVS and CDR2 FQNEAQ. Full variable domain (missing parts from reference TRBV7-8 and TRBJ2-5): GAGVSQSPRYKVAKRGQDVALRCDPISGHVSLFWYQQALGQGPEFLTYFQNEAQLDKSGLPSDRFFAERPEGSVSTLKIQRTQQEDSAVYLCASSRWDRVVETQYFGPGTRLLVL.

The V and J genes are TRBV24-1 and TRBJ2-1; tentatively, D is TRBD1 (5 bases). Germline CDR1 reads KGHDR; CDR2 reads SFDVKD. The CDR3 sequence is 15 residues long. Trimming removed 9 bases at V and 1 base at J, with 15 bases between. The CDR3 region is CATSRGSGSYNEQFF. The DNA for the CDR3 is TGTGCCACCTCGAGAGGATCAGGGTCCTACAATGAGCAGTTCTTC.

This chain uses TRBV18 with TRBJ2-1, with 12 bases matching TRBD2. Germline CDR1 reads KGHSH; CDR2 reads LQKENI. After removal of 6 bases from V and 2 bases from J, the junction contained 2 bases not matched to a gene. The CDR3 spans 15 residues. The CDR3 here is CASSLAGGPYNEQFF. CDR3 sequence (DNA): TGTGCCAGCTCGCTAGCGGGAGGGCCCTACAATGAGCAGTTCTTC.

The V call is TRBV5-1, the J call TRBJ2-1, with D perhaps TRBD1 (5 bases). V shed 3 bases and J shed 4 bases, with 8 bases lying between them. CDR1 is SGHRS and CDR2 is YFSETQ in the germline V gene. CDR3 length: 13 amino acids. Here the CDR3 DNA reads TGCGCCAGCAGCTACGACAGTTACAATGAGCAGTTCTTC. Translated, it gives CASSYDSYNEQFF.

This clone was observed a single time. The gene calls are TRBV11-2 and TRBJ1-2, with no clear D. This CDR3 has 14 amino acids. Deletions cut 1 base from V and 5 bases from J, with 11 bases between. CDR1 is SGHAT and CDR2 is FQNNGV in the germline V gene. CDR3 sequence: CASSLGSRFYGYTF. The CDR3 nucleotides are TGTGCCAGCAGCTTAGGGTCTAGGTTTTATGGCTACACCTTC.

The chain is built from TRBV4-3 and TRBJ2-5; D gene ambiguous. Trimming pared 0 bases from V and 4 bases from J, leaving 9 bases between. CDR1 and CDR2 (germline): LGHNA, YSLEER. CDR3 length: 14 residues. The CDR3: CASSQEAWRETQYF. The CDR3 region has the DNA TGCGCCAGCAGCCAAGAGGCGTGGAGAGAGACCCAGTACTTC.

This sequence joins TRBV9 and TRBJ2-5; TRBD2 aligns across 15 bases. From germline, CDR1 is SGDLS and CDR2 YYNGEE. V trimming: 3 bases; J trimming: 5 bases; junction bases outside the gene matches: 5. This CDR3 contains 16 residues. In DNA, the CDR3 is TGTGCCAGCAGCGGGACTAGCGGGAGGGCCGAGGAGACCCAGTACTTC. Residues: CASSGTSGRAEETQYF.

This clone was counted a single time. V gene TRBV9 combines with J gene TRBJ1-3; possible D gene TRBD1, 5 bases. The germline V and J ends were trimmed by 4 bases and 3 bases, with 14 bases remaining between them. Germline CDR1 and CDR2: SGDLS and YYNGEE. The CDR3 covers 15 residues. The CDR3 DNA follows: TGTGCCAGCAGCTTGAAAGAAGGGGTTGGAAACACCATATATTTT. This encodes CASSLKEGVGNTIYF.

A note on this clone: A much larger clonotype is one base distant, so this may be a read error. This chain joins TRBV27 and TRBJ2-4, with TRBD1 matching over 11 bases. This CDR3 is 12 amino acids long. The germline V gene encodes CDR1 MNHEY and CDR2 SMNVEV (reference sequence). The CDR3 nucleotides are TGTGTCACCGGACAGGGGGCGGACATTCAGTACTTC. Protein sequence: CVTGQGADIQYF.

The V and J genes are TRBV7-9 and TRBJ2-7, with 12 bases matching TRBD1. Germline CDR1 SEHNR, CDR2 FQNEAQ (reference sequence). The CDR3 contains 15 residues. J was trimmed by 5 bases and V by 5 bases; bases with no gene match: 7. For the CDR3, the DNA is TGTGCCAGCAGCGATCCGGGACAGGGGGCCCACGAGCAGTACTTC. Protein product: CASSDPGQGAHEQYF.

This clone was seen once. This chain uses TRBV7-9 with TRBJ2-1, with 9 bases fitting TRBD2. There are 15 residues in the CDR3. CDR1 is SEHNR, CDR2 FQNEAQ, per germline (reference sequence). The junction had 6 bases not matched to a gene; V was cut back by 4 bases and J by 5 bases. In nucleotides, the CDR3 is TGTGCCAGCAGCTCTACTAGCGGGTTTAACAATGAGCAGTTCTTC. Its protein is CASSSTSGFNNEQFF.

This clone was observed once. The rearrangement joins TRBV18 to TRBJ1-2; 10 nucleotides line up with TRBD1. The germline CDR1 and CDR2 sequences are KGHSH and LQKENI. This CDR3 is 15 amino acids long. Trimming cost V 5 bases and J 4 bases; bases outside gene matches: 7. CDR3 sequence reads: CASSNGQGGVYGYTF. CDR3 DNA: TGTGCCAGCTCAAATGGACAGGGGGGAGTCTATGGCTACACCTTC.

V usage is TRBV15 and J usage is TRBJ2-3; 13 bases map to TRBD2. The CDR3 sequence is 16 residues long. CDR1 is LNHNV, CDR2 YYDKDF, per germline (reference sequence). The V gene end was trimmed by 0 bases and the J gene end by 4 bases; junction bases not matched to a gene: 1. CDR3 in amino acids: CATSRDGLAGADTQYF. The DNA of the CDR3 is TGTGCCACCAGCAGAGATGGACTAGCGGGGGCAGATACGCAGTATTTT. The variable domain in full, completed from reference TRBV15 and TRBJ2-3, reads DAMVIQNPRYQVTQFGKPVTLSCSQTLNHNVMYWYQQKSSQAPKLLFHYYDKDFNNEADTPDNFQSRRPNTSFCFLDIRSPGLGDTAMYLCATSRDGLAGADTQYFGPGTRLTVL.

The rearrangement links TRBV14 to TRBJ1-4; 9 positions match TRBD1. The CDR3 consists of 15 residues. The V gene's germline CDR1 is SGHDN and CDR2 FVKESK. With 5 bases clipped from V and 5 bases from J, the junction kept 6 bases outside the gene matches. CDR3 nucleotides: TGTGCCAGCAGCGAGCGGGACAGGGTAAATGAAAAACTGTTTTTT. It translates to CASSERDRVNEKLFF.

The table lists this clone with many counts. The chain combines TRBV19 with TRBJ2-3; maybe TRBD2 (5 bases). The CDR3 sequence is 13 residues long. Trimming pared 4 bases from V and 5 bases from J, leaving 10 bases between. Germline V gene data show CDR1 as LNHDA and CDR2 as SQIVND (reference sequence). The CDR3 nucleotides read TGTGCCAGTAGTAGGCCCCGGGGAGATACGCAGTATTTT. It encodes CASSRPRGDTQYF. Full variable domain (missing parts from reference TRBV19 and TRBJ2-3): DGGITQSPKYLFRKEGQNVTLSCEQNLNHDAMYWYRQDPGQGLRLIYYSQIVNDFQKGDIAEGYSVSREKKESFPLTVTSAQKNPTAFYLCASSRPRGDTQYFGPGTRLTVL.

The chain is built from TRBV5-6 and TRBJ2-1; D remains ambiguous. With 1 base removed from V and 0 bases from J, the gap between germline ends came to 8 bases. CDR3 length: 15 residues. Germline V gene lookup returns CDR1 SGHDT and CDR2 YYEEEE. As DNA, the CDR3 is TGTGCCAGCAGCTTGTTCCAGGACTCCTACAATGAGCAGTTCTTC. Its protein product is CASSLFQDSYNEQFF.

The chain joins TRBV27 to TRBJ1-5; D unresolved. The germline gives CDR1 MNHEY, CDR2 SMNVEV (reference sequence). This CDR3 is built from 11 residues. Deletions cut 3 bases from V and 11 bases from J, with 8 bases between. This chain's CDR3 is CASSFFLSQHF. Written as DNA, the CDR3 is TGTGCCAGCAGTTTTTTCCTTTCCCAGCATTTT.

The chain joins TRBV5-1 to TRBJ2-7; weak D call: TRBD2 (6 bases). Trimming took off 2 bases at V and 12 bases at J, with 24 bases between the two ends. The CDR3 sequence is 15 residues long. Germline loops: CDR1 SGHRS, CDR2 YFSETQ. CDR3 protein: CASSLGGVGYGGTYF. The CDR3, as DNA: TGCGCCAGCAGCTTAGGTGGGGTGGGGTACGGGGGAACGTACTTC.

The rearrangement uses TRBV19 and TRBJ1-2, with D possibly matching TRBD1 (6 bases). CDR3 length: 19 residues. Germline V lookup: CDR1 LNHDA, CDR2 SQIVND (reference sequence). Trimming pared 6 bases from V and 1 base from J, leaving 27 bases between. In DNA form, the CDR3 reads TGTGCCAGTAGGCCATTGGACAGCTATGCCTTTACCGATAACTATGGCTACACCTTC. It encodes CASRPLDSYAFTDNYGYTF.

J is TRBJ1-3 and V is TRBV21-1; TRBD1 is the table's D call, not checked against the DNA. TRBV21-1 has pseudogene status. This CDR3 has 19 residues. CDR3 sequence (DNA): TGTGCCAGCAGCAAAGGGTGGGGCGGTTCGCAACTCTCTGGAAACACCATATATTTT. Translation gives CASSKGWGGSQLSGNTIYF.

Many counts were recorded for this clone. V gene TRBV30 combines with J gene TRBJ1-3; no firm D call. The CDR3 runs to 13 residues. Trimming left V 5 bases short and J 3 bases short, with 11 bases between. The germline CDR1 and CDR2 sequences are GTSNPN and SVGIG (reference sequence). The CDR3 protein is CAWADGVGNTIYF. CDR3 nucleotides: TGTGCCTGGGCCGACGGGGTTGGAAACACCATATATTTT.

The chain carries TRBV24-1 and TRBJ2-1; 9 bases line up with TRBD1. Per the germline V gene, CDR1 is KGHDR and CDR2 is SFDVKD. This CDR3 is built from 17 residues. The J segment lost 4 bases and the V segment lost 3 bases, leaving 9 bases of the junction unmatched. The CDR3 DNA follows: TGTGCCACCAGTGATACCTTGGACAGGGGCTCATACAATGAGCAGTTCTTC. This gives the protein CATSDTLDRGSYNEQFF.